Listed below are T cell receptor beta chains from one sample, sequenced in a study of control samples from healthy donors and cancer patients. Using immunoSEQ multiplex PCR, the repertoire was profiled, and TCRdb retains in-frame clones only, with some absent. The sample carries some 120,000 clones, approximately 90% recorded once. Sequencing was done on a sample of PBMCs. The receptors stem from a woman between 50 and 59 years old with colorectal cancer. CDR3s include the opening cysteine and the closing phenylalanine or tryptophan. The D gene is left open where the match is weak. A clone size is listed for some rows: how often the clone was seen (once, few, many), or a class if it is expanded.

size	D	J	V	CDR3	DNA
NA	NA	TRBJ1-1	TRBV12-3/TRBV12-4	CASSEGVTEAFF	TGTGCCAGCAGCGAGGGGGTAACTGAAGCTTTCTTT
once	NA	TRBJ2-1	TRBV5-1	CASNTNPGSSYNEQFF	TGCGCCAGCAACACCAATCCGGGGAGCTCCTACAATGAGCAGTTCTTC
NA	NA	TRBJ1-1	TRBV6-5	CASSFWGGANTEAFF	TGTGCCAGCAGTTTCTGGGGAGGGGCGAACACTGAAGCTTTCTTT
NA	NA	TRBJ2-5	TRBV4-1	CASSQDTTTTTMGTQYF	TGCGCCAGCAGCCAAGATACAACAACAACGACGATGGGGACCCAGTACTTC
NA	TRBD1	TRBJ1-1	TRBV10-1	CAQRGNRGFRGVNTEAFF	TGCGCCCAGCGAGGGAACAGGGGTTTTCGGGGCGTGAACACTGAAGCTTTCTTT
NA	NA	TRBJ1-3	TRBV18	CASSPTNQISGNTIYF	TGTGCCAGCTCACCGACAAATCAAATCTCTGGAAACACCATATATTTT
few	NA	TRBJ1-1	TRBV12-3/TRBV12-4	CASSYGGEAFF	TGTGCCAGCAGTTATGGGGGTGAAGCTTTCTTT
NA	NA	TRBJ2-3	TRBV10-3	CAISDPTFHHTQYF	TGTGCCATCAGTGATCCGACTTTCCATCATACGCAGTATTTT
NA	NA	TRBJ1-1	TRBV19	CASSEYRVLRVTEAFF	TGTGCCAGTAGTGAGTACAGGGTCCTACGAGTCACTGAAGCTTTCTTT
NA	NA	TRBJ1-5	TRBV7-8	CASSRGHKPQHF	TGTGCCAGCAGCCGGGGCCATAAACCCCAGCATTTT
NA	NA	TRBJ2-2	TRBV19	CASRNVGAGELFF	TGTGCCAGTAGGAATGTGGGCGCCGGGGAGCTGTTTTTT
NA	NA	TRBJ1-1	TRBV6-2/TRBV6-3	CASSRLSTEAFF	TGTGCCAGCAGCCGCCTCTCTACTGAAGCTTTCTTT
NA	NA	TRBJ2-7	TRBV7-9	CASRYTGYEQYF	TGTGCCAGCAGATACACAGGATATGAGCAGTACTTC
NA	TRBD1	TRBJ1-2	TRBV19	CASSIYQGAFGYTF	TGTGCCAGTAGTATCTACCAGGGGGCTTTTGGCTACACCTTC
NA	NA	TRBJ1-2	TRBV12-5	CASGLARDFINYGYTF	TGTGCTAGTGGTTTGGCCCGGGACTTCATTAACTATGGCTACACCTTC
NA	NA	TRBJ2-3	TRBV5-1	CASSLVLATDTQYF	TGCGCCAGCAGCTTGGTTCTAGCAACAGATACGCAGTATTTT
NA	NA	TRBJ1-2	TRBV28	CASSLLDTSYGYTF	TGTGCCAGCAGTTTGCTGGACACGTCCTATGGCTACACCTTC
NA	NA	TRBJ2-3	TRBV3-1/TRBV3-2	CASSQEGRGVDTQYF	TGTGCCAGCAGCCAAGAAGGGAGAGGGGTGGATACGCAGTATTTT
NA	NA	TRBJ2-7	TRBV2	CASSMPGLSYEQYF	TGTGCCAGCAGTATGCCGGGGCTAAGCTACGAGCAGTACTTC
NA	NA	TRBJ1-1	TRBV2	CANRSTGMNTEAFF	TGTGCCAACCGGAGTACAGGGATGAACACTGAAGCTTTCTTT
once	NA	TRBJ1-6	TRBV21-1	CASSPRTGRNSPLHF	TGTGCCAGCAGCCCTCGGACAGGGCGCAATTCACCCCTCCACTTT
NA	TRBD1	TRBJ2-5	TRBV2	CASSATGGLETQYF	TGTGCCAGCAGTGCAACAGGGGGCTTGGAGACCCAGTACTTC
NA	NA	TRBJ1-5	TRBV2	CASNSGPSNQPQHF	TGTGCCAGCAACTCGGGACCCAGCAATCAGCCCCAGCATTTT
NA	NA	TRBJ1-1	TRBV7-8	CASSLGVGTVNTEAFF	TGTGCCAGCAGCTTAGGAGTAGGGACGGTGAACACTGAAGCTTTCTTT
NA	TRBD1	TRBJ2-2	TRBV2	CASSRDSTGELFF	TGTGCCAGCAGCCGGGACAGTACCGGGGAGCTGTTTTTT
NA	NA	TRBJ2-3	TRBV5-1	CASSLEDSGTDTQYF	TGCGCCAGCAGCTTGGAGGACAGTGGCACAGATACGCAGTATTTT
once	TRBD1	TRBJ1-1	TRBV5-5	CASSFRTGDSTEAFF	TGTGCCAGCAGCTTTCGGACAGGAGACAGCACTGAAGCTTTCTTT
NA	NA	TRBJ1-6	TRBV10-3	CAISESWGAENSPLHF	TGTGCCATCAGTGAGTCATGGGGGGCTGAAAATTCACCCCTCCACTTT
NA	TRBD1	TRBJ1-1	TRBV7-6	CASSHRGLQGKNTEAFF	TGTGCCAGCAGCCACCGGGGCCTACAGGGGAAGAACACTGAAGCTTTCTTT
NA	NA	TRBJ1-6	TRBV10-3	CAISVTSYNSPLHF	TGTGCCATCAGTGTGACGTCATATAATTCACCCCTCCACTTT
once	TRBD1	TRBJ1-5	TRBV7-2	CASSVASGTASNQPQHF	TGTGCCAGCAGCGTCGCCTCCGGGACAGCAAGCAATCAGCCCCAGCATTTT
NA	NA	TRBJ2-1	TRBV2	CASSVLRGSYNEQFF	TGTGCCAGCTCTGTCCTGCGGGGCTCCTACAATGAGCAGTTCTTC
NA	TRBD1	TRBJ2-5	TRBV2	CASSLTGTGGGLGQETQYF	TGTGCCAGCAGTTTAACCGGGACAGGGGGCGGTTTGGGCCAAGAGACCCAGTACTTC
NA	NA	TRBJ1-2	TRBV12-3/TRBV12-4	CASRYRETYGYTF	TGTGCCAGCAGATACAGGGAAACCTATGGCTACACCTTC
few	TRBD2	TRBJ2-3	TRBV5-1	CASSFFGGDTDTQYF	TGCGCCAGCAGCTTTTTCGGGGGGGACACAGATACGCAGTATTTT
NA	NA	TRBJ2-7	TRBV9	CASSVGGLSYEQYF	TGTGCCAGCAGCGTTGGTGGACTCTCCTACGAGCAGTACTTC
NA	TRBD1	TRBJ2-2	TRBV19	CASRRDRANTGELFF	TGTGCCAGTAGGAGGGACAGGGCGAACACCGGGGAGCTGTTTTTT
NA	NA	TRBJ2-3	TRBV12-3/TRBV12-4	CASTVGTDTQYF	TGTGCCAGCACTGTTGGCACAGATACGCAGTATTTT
NA	NA	TRBJ2-1	TRBV5-1	CASSLEGYEQFF	TGCGCCAGCAGCTTGGAAGGATATGAGCAGTTCTTC
NA	NA	TRBJ1-1	TRBV10-2	CASSESVPNMNTEAFF	TGCGCCAGCAGTGAGTCAGTACCCAATATGAACACTGAAGCTTTCTTT
few	TRBD1	TRBJ2-7	TRBV5-1	CASSLGQGPYEQYF	TGCGCCAGCAGCTTGGGACAGGGCCCCTACGAGCAGTACTTC
NA	NA	TRBJ2-5	TRBV3-1/TRBV3-2	CASSLDFYQETQYF	TGTGCCAGCAGCCTCGACTTCTACCAAGAGACCCAGTACTTC